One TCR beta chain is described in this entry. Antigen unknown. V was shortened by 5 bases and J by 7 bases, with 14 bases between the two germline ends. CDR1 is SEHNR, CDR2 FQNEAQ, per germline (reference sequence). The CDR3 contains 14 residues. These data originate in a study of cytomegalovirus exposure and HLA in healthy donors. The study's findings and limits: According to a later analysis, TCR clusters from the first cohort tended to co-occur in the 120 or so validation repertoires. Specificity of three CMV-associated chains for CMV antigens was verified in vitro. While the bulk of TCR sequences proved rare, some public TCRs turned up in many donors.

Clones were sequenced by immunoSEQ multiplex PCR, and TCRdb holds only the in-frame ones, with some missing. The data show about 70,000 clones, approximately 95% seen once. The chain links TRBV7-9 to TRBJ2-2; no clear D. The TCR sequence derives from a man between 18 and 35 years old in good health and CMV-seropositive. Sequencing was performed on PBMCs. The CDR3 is CASSQTSYDGELFF. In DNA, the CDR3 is TGTGCCAGCAGCCAGACTTCTTACGACGGGGAGCTGTTTTTT.